This T cell receptor beta chain was identified in a study of T cell responses to AZD1222 COVID-19 vaccine. Regarding the study as a whole: Spike-specific TCR breadth and depth were elevated following two AZD1222 doses. Among those given AZD1222, only five to seven were seropositive at baseline. The sample set comprised mostly white British donors with more females, and clonal diversity was possibly underestimated.

The CDR3 covers 15 residues. With 6 bases removed from V and 4 bases from J, the gap between germline ends came to 13 bases. CDR1 and CDR2 from the germline V gene are MNHEY and SVGAGI. For this clone: Its antigen remains unidentified.

This table comes from immunoSEQ multiplex PCR, and its TCRdb copy is limited to in-frame clones, with some not included. The table has under 110,000 clones, more than 70% seen once; the top ten hold about a tenth. The study pooled second doses at about 4 or about 12 weeks. The clonotype originates from an adult who received the AZD1222 COVID-19 vaccine. V is TRBV6-5 and J is TRBJ2-6, with D possibly TRBD1 on 5 matching bases. The starting material was peripheral blood, obtained 28 days after the second AZD1222 dose. CDR3 coding DNA: TGTGCCAGCAGCCTCAGGGCTAACGGGGCCAACGTCCTGACTTTC. Translation: CASSLRANGANVLTF.